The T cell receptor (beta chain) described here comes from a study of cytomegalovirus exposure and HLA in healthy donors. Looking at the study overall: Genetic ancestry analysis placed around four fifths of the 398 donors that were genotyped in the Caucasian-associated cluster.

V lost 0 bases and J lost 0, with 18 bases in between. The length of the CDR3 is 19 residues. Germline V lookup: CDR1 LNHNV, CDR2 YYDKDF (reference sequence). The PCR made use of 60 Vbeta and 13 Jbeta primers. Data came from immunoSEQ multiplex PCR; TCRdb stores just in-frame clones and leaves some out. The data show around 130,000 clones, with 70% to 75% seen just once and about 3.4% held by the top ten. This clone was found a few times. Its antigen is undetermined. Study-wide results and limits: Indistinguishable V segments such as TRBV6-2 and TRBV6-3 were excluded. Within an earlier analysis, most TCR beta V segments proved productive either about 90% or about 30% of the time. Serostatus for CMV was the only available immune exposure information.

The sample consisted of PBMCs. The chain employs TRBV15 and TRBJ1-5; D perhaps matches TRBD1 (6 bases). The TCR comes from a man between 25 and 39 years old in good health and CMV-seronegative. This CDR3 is CATSRDRRPGASSNQPQHF. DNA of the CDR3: TGTGCCACCAGCAGAGATCGTAGGCCAGGGGCCTCTAGCAATCAGCCCCAGCATTTT.